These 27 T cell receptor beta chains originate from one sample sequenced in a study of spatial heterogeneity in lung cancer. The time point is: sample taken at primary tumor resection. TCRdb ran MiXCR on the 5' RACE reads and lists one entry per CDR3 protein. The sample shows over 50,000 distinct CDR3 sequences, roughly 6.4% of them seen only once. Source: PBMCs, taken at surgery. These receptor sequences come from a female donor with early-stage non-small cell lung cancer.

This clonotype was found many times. The CDR3 region has the DNA TGTGCCAGCAGCTTAGTAGCGGGAGTTAACAATGAGCAGTTCTTC. Translated, it gives CASSLVAGVNNEQFF. The chain combines TRBV7-8 with TRBJ2-1; TRBD2 matches at 9 bases. Germline CDR1 is SGHVS and CDR2 is FQNEAQ. Trimming cost V 1 base and J 5 bases; bases outside gene matches: 3. The CDR3 runs to 15 residues.

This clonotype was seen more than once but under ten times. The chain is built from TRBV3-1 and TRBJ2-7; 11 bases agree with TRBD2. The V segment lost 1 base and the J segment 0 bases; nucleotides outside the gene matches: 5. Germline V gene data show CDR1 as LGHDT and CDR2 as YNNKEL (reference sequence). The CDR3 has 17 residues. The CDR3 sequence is CASSQVRLAGTSYEQYF. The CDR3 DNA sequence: TGTGCCAGCAGCCAAGTCCGACTAGCGGGAACCTCCTACGAGCAGTACTTC.

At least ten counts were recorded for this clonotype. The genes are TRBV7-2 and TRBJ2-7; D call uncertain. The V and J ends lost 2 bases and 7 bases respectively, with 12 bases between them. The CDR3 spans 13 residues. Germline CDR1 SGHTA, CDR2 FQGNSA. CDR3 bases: TGTGCCAGCAGCTTAACCCCCGTGGGTGAGCAGTACTTC. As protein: CASSLTPVGEQYF. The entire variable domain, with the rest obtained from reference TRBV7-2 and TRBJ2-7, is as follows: GAGVSQSPSNKVTEKGKDVELRCDPISGHTALYWYRQSLGQGLEFLIYFQGNSAPDKSGLPSDRFSAERTGGSVSTLTIQRTQQEDSAVYLCASSLTPVGEQYFGPGTRLTVT.

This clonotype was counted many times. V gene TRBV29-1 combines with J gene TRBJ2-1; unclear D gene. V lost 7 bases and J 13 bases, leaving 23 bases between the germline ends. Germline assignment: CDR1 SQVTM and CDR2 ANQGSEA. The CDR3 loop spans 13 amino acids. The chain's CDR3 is CSAQIPGLTSQFF. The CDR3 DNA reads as TGCAGCGCCCAAATTCCAGGTTTAACCTCCCAGTTCTTC.

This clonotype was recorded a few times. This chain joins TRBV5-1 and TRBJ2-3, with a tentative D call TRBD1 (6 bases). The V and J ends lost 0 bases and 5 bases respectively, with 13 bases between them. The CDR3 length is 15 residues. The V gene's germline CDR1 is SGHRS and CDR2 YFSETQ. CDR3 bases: TGCGCCAGCAGCTTGGGGACAGTCTTGGGAGATACGCAGTATTTT. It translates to CASSLGTVLGDTQYF. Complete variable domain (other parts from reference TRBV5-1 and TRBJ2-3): KAGVTQTPRYLIKTRGQQVTLSCSPISGHRSVSWYQQTPGQGLQFLFEYFSETQRNKGNFPGRFSGRQFSNSRSEMNVSTLELGDSALYLCASSLGTVLGDTQYFGPGTRLTVL.

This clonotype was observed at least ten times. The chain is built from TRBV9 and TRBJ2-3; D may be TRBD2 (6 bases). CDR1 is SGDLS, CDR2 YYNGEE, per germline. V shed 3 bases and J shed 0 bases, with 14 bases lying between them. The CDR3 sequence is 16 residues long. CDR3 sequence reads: CASSGGGAASTDTQYF. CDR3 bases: TGTGCCAGCAGCGGGGGAGGAGCGGCGAGCACAGATACGCAGTATTTT.

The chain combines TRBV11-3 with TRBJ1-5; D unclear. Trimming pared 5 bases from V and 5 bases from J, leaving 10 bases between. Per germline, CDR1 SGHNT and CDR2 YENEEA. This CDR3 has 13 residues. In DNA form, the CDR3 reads TGTGCCAGCAGCCCCTCCGGGGATCAGCCCCAGCATTTT. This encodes CASSPSGDQPQHF.

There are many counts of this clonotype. The CDR3 region has the DNA TGTGCCAGCAGTGGGGTCGACATTCAGTACTTC. Translating it yields CASSGVDIQYF. The chain has TRBV11-3 and TRBJ2-4; D is undetermined. The CDR3 length is 11 residues. CDR1 is SGHNT and CDR2 is YENEEA in the germline V gene. Trimming pared 6 bases from V and 8 bases from J, leaving 8 bases between. Looking up the rest from reference TRBV11-3 and TRBJ2-4 gives the full variable domain: EAGVVQSPRYKIIEKKQPVAFWCNPISGHNTLYWYLQNLGQGPELLIRYENEEAVDDSQLPKDRFSAERLKGVDSTLKIQPAELGDSAVYLCASSGVDIQYFGAGTRLSVL.

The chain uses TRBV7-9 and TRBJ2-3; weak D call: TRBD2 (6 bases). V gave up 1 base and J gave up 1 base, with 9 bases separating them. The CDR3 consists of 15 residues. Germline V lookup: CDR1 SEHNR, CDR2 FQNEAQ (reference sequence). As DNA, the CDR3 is TGTGCCAGCAGCTTAGGGGGGGATCGCACAGATACGCAGTATTTT. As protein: CASSLGGDRTDTQYF.

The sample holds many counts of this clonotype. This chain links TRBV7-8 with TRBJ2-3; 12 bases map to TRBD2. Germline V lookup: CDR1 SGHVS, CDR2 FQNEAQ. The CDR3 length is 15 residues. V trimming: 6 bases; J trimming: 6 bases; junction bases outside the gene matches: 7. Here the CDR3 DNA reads TGTGCCAGCAGTCGTCTAGCGGGGGGGCCGGATACGCAGTATTTT. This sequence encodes CASSRLAGGPDTQYF.

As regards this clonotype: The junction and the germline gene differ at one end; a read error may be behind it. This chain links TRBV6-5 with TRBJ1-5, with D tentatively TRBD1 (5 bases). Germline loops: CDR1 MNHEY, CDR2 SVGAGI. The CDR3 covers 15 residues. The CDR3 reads CASSYLEGRGQLQHF. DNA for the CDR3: TGTGCCAGCAGTTACCTGGAGGGGAGGGGTCAGCTCCAGCATTTT.

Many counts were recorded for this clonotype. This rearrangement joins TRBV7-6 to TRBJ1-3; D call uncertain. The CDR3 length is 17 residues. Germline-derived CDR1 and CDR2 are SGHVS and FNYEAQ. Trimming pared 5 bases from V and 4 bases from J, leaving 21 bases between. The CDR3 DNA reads TGTGCCAGCAGCCGAGACGGGTTTGGTTCTGCGGGAAACACCATATATTTT. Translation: CASSRDGFGSAGNTIYF.

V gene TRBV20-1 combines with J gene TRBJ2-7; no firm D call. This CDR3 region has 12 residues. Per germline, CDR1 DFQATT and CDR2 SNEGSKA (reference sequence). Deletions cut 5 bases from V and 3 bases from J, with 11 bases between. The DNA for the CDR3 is TGCAGTGCTCGTTTAGACCTCTACGAGCAGTACTTC. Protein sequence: CSARLDLYEQYF.

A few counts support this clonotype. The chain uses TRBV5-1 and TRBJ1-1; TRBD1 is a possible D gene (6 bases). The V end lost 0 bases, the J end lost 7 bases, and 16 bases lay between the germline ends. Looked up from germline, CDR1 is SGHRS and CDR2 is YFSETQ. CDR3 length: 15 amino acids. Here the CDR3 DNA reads TGCGCCAGCAGCTTGGAGGGGGATCCAGGTCTTGAAGCTTTCTTT. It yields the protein CASSLEGDPGLEAFF.

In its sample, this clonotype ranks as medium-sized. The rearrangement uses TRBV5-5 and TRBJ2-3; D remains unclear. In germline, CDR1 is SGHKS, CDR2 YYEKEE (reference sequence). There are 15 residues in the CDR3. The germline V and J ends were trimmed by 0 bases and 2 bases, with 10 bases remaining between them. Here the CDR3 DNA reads TGTGCCAGCAGCTTGGACACTGTTTCCACAGATACGCAGTATTTT. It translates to CASSLDTVSTDTQYF.

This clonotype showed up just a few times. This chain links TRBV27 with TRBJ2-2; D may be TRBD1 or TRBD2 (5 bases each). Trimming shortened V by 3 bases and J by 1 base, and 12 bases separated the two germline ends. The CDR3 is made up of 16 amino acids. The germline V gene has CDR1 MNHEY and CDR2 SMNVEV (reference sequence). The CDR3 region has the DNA TGTGCCAGCAGTTTTTACGGGACGGGGAACACCGGGGAGCTGTTTTTT. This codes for CASSFYGTGNTGELFF.

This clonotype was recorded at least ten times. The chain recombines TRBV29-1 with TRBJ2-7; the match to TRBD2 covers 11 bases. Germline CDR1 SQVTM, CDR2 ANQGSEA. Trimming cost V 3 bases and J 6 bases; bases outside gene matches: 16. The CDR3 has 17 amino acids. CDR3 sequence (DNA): TGCAGCGTTGACGCGGTAGCGGGAGGGCCCGCGGGGAGCGAGCAGTACTTC. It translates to CSVDAVAGGPAGSEQYF.

The DNA for the CDR3 is TGTGCCAGCCGTACCGGGACCGCAGTTGACACTGAAGCTTTCTTT. Protein: CASRTGTAVDTEAFF. The rearrangement links TRBV6-5 to TRBJ1-1; possibly TRBD1 for D (5 bases). The CDR3 spans 15 residues. Trimming took off 8 bases at V and 3 bases at J, with 19 bases between the two ends. Looked up from germline, CDR1 is MNHEY and CDR2 is SVGAGI.

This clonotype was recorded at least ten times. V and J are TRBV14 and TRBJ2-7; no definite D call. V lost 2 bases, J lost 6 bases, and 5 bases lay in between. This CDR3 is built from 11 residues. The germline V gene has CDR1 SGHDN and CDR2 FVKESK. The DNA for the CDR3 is TGTGCCAGCAGCCAACTCTCCGAGCAGTACTTC. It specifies CASSQLSEQYF.

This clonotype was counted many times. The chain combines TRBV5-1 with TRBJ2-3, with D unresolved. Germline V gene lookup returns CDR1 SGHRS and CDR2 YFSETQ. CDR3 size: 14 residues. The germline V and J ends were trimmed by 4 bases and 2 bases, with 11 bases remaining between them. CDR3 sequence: CASSPGETTDTQYF. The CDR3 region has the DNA TGCGCCAGCAGCCCCGGAGAAACCACAGATACGCAGTATTTT.

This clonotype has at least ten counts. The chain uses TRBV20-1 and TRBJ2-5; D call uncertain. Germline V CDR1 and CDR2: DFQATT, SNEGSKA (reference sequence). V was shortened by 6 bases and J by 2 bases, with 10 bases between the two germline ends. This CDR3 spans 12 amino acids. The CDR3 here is CSATDGQETQYF. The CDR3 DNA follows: TGCAGTGCGACGGACGGGCAAGAGACCCAGTACTTC.

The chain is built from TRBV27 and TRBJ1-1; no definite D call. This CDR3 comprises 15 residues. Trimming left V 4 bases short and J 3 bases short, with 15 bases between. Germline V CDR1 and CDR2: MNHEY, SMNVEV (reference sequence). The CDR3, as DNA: TGTGCCAGCAGTTCCCCAGGAGCCCCCGACACTGAAGCTTTCTTT. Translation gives CASSSPGAPDTEAFF.

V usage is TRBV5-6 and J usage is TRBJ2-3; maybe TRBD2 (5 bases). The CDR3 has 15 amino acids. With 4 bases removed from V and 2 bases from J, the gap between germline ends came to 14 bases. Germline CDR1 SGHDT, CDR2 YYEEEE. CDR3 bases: TGTGCCAGCAGCATACTAGATAAGTACACAGATACGCAGTATTTT. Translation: CASSILDKYTDTQYF.

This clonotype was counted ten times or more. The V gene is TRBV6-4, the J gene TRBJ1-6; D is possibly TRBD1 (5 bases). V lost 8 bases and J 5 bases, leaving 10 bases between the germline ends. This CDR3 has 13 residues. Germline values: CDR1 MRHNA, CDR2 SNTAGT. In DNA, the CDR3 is TGTGCCAGCCGGGACCATAATAATTCACCCCTCCACTTT. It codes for CASRDHNNSPLHF.

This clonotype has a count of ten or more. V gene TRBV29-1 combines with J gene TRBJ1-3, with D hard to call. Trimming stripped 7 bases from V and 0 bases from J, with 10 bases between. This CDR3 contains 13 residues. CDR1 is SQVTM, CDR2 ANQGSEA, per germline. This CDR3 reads CSAQSFSGNTIYF. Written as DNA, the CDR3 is TGCAGCGCCCAGAGTTTCTCTGGAAACACCATATATTTT. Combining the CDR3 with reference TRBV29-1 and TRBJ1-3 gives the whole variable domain SAVISQKPSRDICQRGTSLTIQCQVDSQVTMMFWYRQQPGQSLTLIATANQGSEATYESGFVIDKFPISRPNLTFSTLTVSNMSPEDSSIYLCSAQSFSGNTIYFGEGSWLTVV.

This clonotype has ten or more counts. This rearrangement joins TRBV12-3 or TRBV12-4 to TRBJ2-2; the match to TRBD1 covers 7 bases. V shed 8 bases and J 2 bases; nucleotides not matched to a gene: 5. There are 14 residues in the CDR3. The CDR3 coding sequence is TGTGCCAGCGCAGGGGGATCCAACACCGGGGAGCTGTTTTTT. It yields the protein CASAGGSNTGELFF.

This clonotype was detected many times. CDR3 sequence (DNA): TGCAGTGCTAGGGGACATCCTTTCTATGGCTACACCTTC. This sequence encodes CSARGHPFYGYTF. This sequence joins TRBV20-1 and TRBJ1-2, with D possibly TRBD1 on 6 matching bases. Germline V gene sequence: CDR1 DFQATT, CDR2 SNEGSKA (reference sequence). The CDR3 totals 13 residues. V lost 3 bases to trimming and J lost 4 bases, with 12 bases between them.